This record covers a single TCR beta chain. Its cognate antigen is unknown. The data belong to a study of cytomegalovirus exposure and HLA in healthy donors. Germline lookup yields CDR1 SGHRS and CDR2 YFSETQ. The V segment lost 4 bases and the J segment 5 bases; nucleotides outside the gene matches: 11. CDR3 length equals 15 residues. PCR employed 60 Vbeta and 13 Jbeta primers. This table comes from immunoSEQ multiplex PCR, and its TCRdb copy is limited to in-frame clones, with some not included. The data contain 120,000 to 150,000 clones, over 60% of them seen just once; the ten biggest clones take up approximately 13%. Study observations and caveats: The only immune exposure information that was available was CMV serostatus. A later analysis appeared to link common viral pathogens to several of the most significant clusters. A later analysis reportedly identified an Asian-associated ancestry cluster as carrying fewer N-insertions than the 666-donor mean.

The receptor was isolated from a man in his forties in good health and CMV-seropositive. The V call is TRBV5-1, the J call TRBJ2-5; 7 nucleotides align to TRBD1. Sequenced: PBMCs. CDR3 amino acids: CASSPLTGSEETQYF. In DNA form, the CDR3 reads TGCGCCAGCAGCCCCCTGACAGGGTCAGAGGAGACCCAGTACTTC.